The 9 T cell receptor beta chains below all came from one sample that was sequenced in a study of T cells in Graves' hyperthyroidism and ophthalmopathy. Amplification of TCR beta CDR3 regions was performed using RNA transcripts as template. During a first-round RT-PCR of the TCR CDR3, the HTBI primer set was used. TCRdb fed the multiplex PCR reads into MiXCR, producing one record per CDR3 protein. The data show around 340,000 distinct CDR3 sequences, roughly 20% seen once. Sequencing used blood. These receptors came from a woman in her forties or fifties with Graves' hyperthyroidism.

The chain carries TRBV4-1 and TRBJ1-5; D is perhaps TRBD1 (6 bases). The V end was cut by 0 bases, the J end by 3 bases, with 12 bases between. From germline, CDR1 is MGHRA and CDR2 YSYEKL. This CDR3 comprises 16 residues. CDR3 residues: CASSQDGGATNQPQHF. For the CDR3, the DNA is TGCGCCAGCAGCCAAGATGGGGGGGCCACCAATCAGCCCCAGCATTTT.

This clonotype was found a few times. This chain joins TRBV18 and TRBJ1-1, with 9 bases lining up with TRBD1. J lost 1 base, V lost 1 base, and 4 bases had no gene match. The CDR3 length is 16 residues. In germline, CDR1 is KGHSH, CDR2 LQKENI. The CDR3: CASSPRETGGNTEAFF. The CDR3 bases are TGTGCCAGCTCACCACGGGAGACAGGGGGGAACACTGAAGCTTTCTTT.

The chain couples TRBV13 to TRBJ2-7; D is ambiguous. The CDR3 is 14 residues long. Germline-derived CDR1 and CDR2 are PRHDT and FYEKMQ (reference sequence). V was shortened by 4 bases and J by 0 bases, with 10 bases between the two germline ends. The CDR3 DNA is TGTGCCAGCAGCTCCCGACGCTACTCCTACGAGCAGTACGTC. Encoded protein: CASSSRRYSYEQYV.

This clonotype was counted ten times or more. This chain joins TRBV20-1 and TRBJ2-3; 10 bases line up with TRBD2. The V segment lost 3 bases and the J segment 4 bases; nucleotides outside the gene matches: 7. This CDR3 region has 15 residues. Germline-derived CDR1 and CDR2 are DFQATT and SNEGSKA (reference sequence). CDR3 region: CSASLGTSEADTQYF. DNA for the CDR3: TGCAGTGCTAGTCTCGGGACTAGCGAGGCAGATACGCAGTATTTT.

The chain recombines TRBV30 with TRBJ2-5; 12 nucleotides align to TRBD2. CDR3 length: 15 amino acids. CDR1 is GTSNPN, CDR2 SVGIG, per germline (reference sequence). Trimming removed 4 bases from V and 5 bases from J; junction bases left unmatched: 8. CDR3 protein: CAWTSGRGRRETQYF. The CDR3 DNA reads TGTGCCTGGACTAGCGGGAGGGGGCGGCGGGAGACCCAGTACTTC.

This clonotype was detected once. V is TRBV6-2 or TRBV6-3 and J is TRBJ2-4; 11 bases line up with TRBD2. The DNA matches TRBJ2-1 better at its end, which makes the J call doubtful. The CDR3 covers 13 residues. Germline CDR1 is MNHEY and CDR2 is SVGEGT. CDR3 sequence (DNA): TGTGCCAGCAGTTACAAACTAGCGGGAGTTCAGTTCTTC. Residues: CASSYKLAGVQFF.

This clonotype was counted at least ten times. The chain employs TRBV12-3 or TRBV12-4 and TRBJ1-3; 7 bases are shared with TRBD1. The junction had 4 bases not matched to a gene; V was cut back by 2 bases and J by 0 bases. The CDR3 extends over 16 amino acids. Written as DNA, the CDR3 is TGTGCCAGCAGTTTAAGGCAGGGGGTCTCTGGAAACACCATATATTTT. Amino acids: CASSLRQGVSGNTIYF.

This clonotype was recorded at least ten times. V gene TRBV20-1 combines with J gene TRBJ2-1; 10 nucleotides match TRBD2. The V segment lost 7 bases and the J segment 1 base; nucleotides outside the gene matches: 10. The germline CDR1 and CDR2 sequences are DFQATT and SNEGSKA (reference sequence). The CDR3 is 16 amino acids. The CDR3: CSVRSLAGVSYNEQFF. CDR3 sequence (DNA): TGCAGTGTTCGTAGTCTAGCGGGAGTTTCCTACAATGAGCAGTTCTTC.

The table lists this clonotype with a few counts. The chain couples TRBV28 to TRBJ2-3, with 8 nucleotides matching TRBD1. J gave up 4 bases and V 2 bases, and 5 bases lay outside the gene matches. Germline lookup yields CDR1 MDHEN and CDR2 SYDVKM. The CDR3 is 15 residues long. Written as DNA, the CDR3 is TGTGCCAGCAGTTTAAGCGCAGGGGGCTCAGATACGCAGTATTTT. Translated, it gives CASSLSAGGSDTQYF.